These T cell receptor beta chains were read from a single sample in a study of T cell repertoires in cytomegalovirus infection. TCRdb used MiXCR to reprocess the reads, holding one entry per CDR3 protein. This sample has some 300,000 distinct CDR3 sequences; roughly 15% occur once, and the top ten carry 12%. The source material was PBMCs. The receptor set was obtained from a human donor in good health (CMV status not recorded). Some clones in this sample may be carry-over from other donors' samples. The CDR3 runs from the conserved cysteine through the conserved F or W. D genes are given only for firm matches. Not every row has a clone size; where given, it reads once, few, many or a size class.

d_gene: NA; v_gene: TRBV29-1; abundance: few; j_gene: TRBJ1-2; CDR3aa: CSVDWQGNGYTF; CDR3nt: TGCAGCGTTGATTGGCAGGGGAATGGCTACACCTTC
d_gene: NA; v_gene: TRBV18; abundance: few; j_gene: TRBJ2-7; CDR3aa: CASSPGGFSGEQYF; CDR3nt: TGTGCCAGCTCACCAGGGGGTTTCTCGGGTGAGCAGTACTTC
d_gene: TRBD1; v_gene: TRBV5-1; abundance: NA; j_gene: TRBJ2-1; CDR3aa: CASGQGSYNEQFF; CDR3nt: TGCGCCAGCGGACAGGGGTCCTACAATGAGCAGTTCTTC
d_gene: NA; v_gene: TRBV4-1; abundance: NA; j_gene: TRBJ1-5; CDR3aa: CASRPGHFSNQPQHF; CDR3nt: TGCGCCAGCAGACCTGGACACTTTAGCAATCAGCCCCAGCATTTT
d_gene: TRBD2; v_gene: TRBV29-1; abundance: many; j_gene: TRBJ2-1; CDR3aa: CSVAKGLAGSYNEQFF; CDR3nt: TGCAGCGTCGCCAAAGGACTAGCGGGGTCCTACAATGAGCAGTTCTTC
d_gene: TRBD1; v_gene: TRBV12-3/TRBV12-4; abundance: many; j_gene: TRBJ2-7; CDR3aa: CASSPRGTGSTYEQYF; CDR3nt: TGTGCCAGCAGCCCCCGTGGGACAGGGTCAACCTACGAGCAGTACTTC
d_gene: TRBD1; v_gene: TRBV28; abundance: NA; j_gene: TRBJ1-5; CDR3aa: CASSLPVGTGGQPQHF; CDR3nt: TGTGCCAGCAGTTTACCCGTCGGGACAGGGGGTCAGCCCCAGCATTTT
d_gene: TRBD1; v_gene: TRBV6-5; abundance: few; j_gene: TRBJ1-1; CDR3aa: CASSYSIRGVHTEAFF; CDR3nt: TGTGCCAGCAGTTACTCGATCAGGGGGGTTCACACTGAAGCTTTCTTT
d_gene: TRBD2; v_gene: TRBV20-1; abundance: few; j_gene: TRBJ2-5; CDR3aa: CSAIGLAGGAGWETQYF; CDR3nt: TGCAGTGCTATTGGACTAGCGGGGGGAGCTGGGTGGGAGACCCAGTACTTC
d_gene: TRBD1; v_gene: TRBV20-1; abundance: NA; j_gene: TRBJ1-2; CDR3aa: CSGGTGTGYTF; CDR3nt: TGCAGTGGGGGGACAGGGACTGGCTACACCTTC
d_gene: NA; v_gene: TRBV28; abundance: many; j_gene: TRBJ1-2; CDR3aa: CASSSPRDDYGYTF; CDR3nt: TGTGCCAGCAGTAGCCCCAGGGACGACTATGGCTACACCTTC
d_gene: NA; v_gene: TRBV12-3/TRBV12-4; abundance: many; j_gene: TRBJ2-3; CDR3aa: CASSLGSADTQYF; CDR3nt: TGTGCCAGCAGCCTCGGATCGGCAGATACGCAGTATTTT
d_gene: NA; v_gene: TRBV12-3/TRBV12-4; abundance: many; j_gene: TRBJ1-2; CDR3aa: CASSLAENYGYTF; CDR3nt: TGTGCCAGCAGTTTAGCTGAGAACTATGGCTACACCTTC
d_gene: TRBD2; v_gene: TRBV6-5; abundance: few; j_gene: TRBJ2-1; CDR3aa: CASSYSGGGGRQFF; CDR3nt: TGTGCCAGCAGTTACTCCGGGGGGGGCGGGAGGCAGTTCTTC
d_gene: NA; v_gene: TRBV28; abundance: few; j_gene: TRBJ2-7; CDR3aa: CASNAGSDEQYF; CDR3nt: TGTGCCAGCAATGCAGGGAGCGACGAGCAGTACTTC
d_gene: NA; v_gene: TRBV11-3; abundance: many; j_gene: TRBJ2-2; CDR3aa: CASSLEQGGNTGELFF; CDR3nt: TGTGCCAGCAGCTTAGAACAGGGAGGAAACACCGGGGAGCTGTTTTTT
d_gene: TRBD2; v_gene: TRBV10-3; abundance: few; j_gene: TRBJ2-1; CDR3aa: CAISEGLAGGLDEQFF; CDR3nt: TGTGCCATCAGTGAGGGATTAGCGGGGGGGCTGGATGAGCAGTTCTTC
d_gene: TRBD2; v_gene: TRBV11-2; abundance: many; j_gene: TRBJ2-1; CDR3aa: CASSARGAGSYNEQFF; CDR3nt: TGTGCCAGCAGCGCCCGGGGAGCGGGGAGCTACAATGAGCAGTTCTTC
d_gene: NA; v_gene: TRBV28; abundance: many; j_gene: TRBJ2-1; CDR3aa: CASSLRGGAGSYNEQFF; CDR3nt: TGTGCCAGCAGTTTGCGAGGTGGGGCCGGATCCTACAATGAGCAGTTCTTC
d_gene: NA; v_gene: TRBV5-1; abundance: NA; j_gene: TRBJ1-4; CDR3aa: CASSLGTVANEKLFF; CDR3nt: TGCGCCAGCAGCTTGGGTACGGTTGCGAATGAAAAACTGTTTTTT
d_gene: TRBD1; v_gene: TRBV7-2; abundance: NA; j_gene: TRBJ1-6; CDR3aa: CASSLAGQGVGSPLHF; CDR3nt: TGTGCCAGCAGCTTAGCGGGACAGGGGGTAGGTTCACCCCTCCACTTT
d_gene: TRBD2; v_gene: TRBV5-1; abundance: NA; j_gene: TRBJ2-7; CDR3aa: CASSLDGGGTYEQYF; CDR3nt: TGCGCCAGCAGCTTGGACGGCGGGGGGACCTACGAGCAGTACTTC
d_gene: NA; v_gene: TRBV7-2; abundance: many; j_gene: TRBJ1-1; CDR3aa: CASSSLGDGTAEAFF; CDR3nt: TGTGCCAGCAGCTCCTTGGGGGACGGGACCGCTGAAGCTTTCTTT
d_gene: NA; v_gene: TRBV20-1; abundance: NA; j_gene: TRBJ1-1; CDR3aa: CSARDPWDTEAFF; CDR3nt: TGCAGTGCTAGAGATCCCTGGGACACTGAAGCTTTCTTT
d_gene: NA; v_gene: TRBV28; abundance: few; j_gene: TRBJ1-5; CDR3aa: CASSLSDRGRRPQHF; CDR3nt: TGTGCCAGCAGTTTATCGGACCGTGGGAGGCGGCCCCAGCATTTT
d_gene: NA; v_gene: TRBV7-2; abundance: many; j_gene: TRBJ2-3; CDR3aa: CASSRSRVGADTQYF; CDR3nt: TGTGCCAGCAGCCGCTCCAGGGTTGGGGCAGATACGCAGTATTTT
d_gene: TRBD2; v_gene: TRBV6-2/TRBV6-3; abundance: many; j_gene: TRBJ2-5; CDR3aa: CASSRAGGLQETQYF; CDR3nt: TGTGCCAGCAGTAGAGCGGGGGGACTCCAAGAGACCCAGTACTTC
d_gene: TRBD2; v_gene: TRBV5-5; abundance: NA; j_gene: TRBJ2-1; CDR3aa: CASSWRLAGASEFF; CDR3nt: TGTGCCAGCAGCTGGAGACTAGCGGGGGCGAGCGAGTTCTTC
d_gene: TRBD2; v_gene: TRBV11-2; abundance: many; j_gene: TRBJ2-3; CDR3aa: CASSSPSSGGARGDTQYF; CDR3nt: TGTGCCAGCAGCTCCCCGTCTAGCGGGGGGGCCCGAGGAGATACGCAGTATTTT
d_gene: TRBD1; v_gene: TRBV4-2; abundance: many; j_gene: TRBJ1-4; CDR3aa: CASSQEEGGNRKLFF; CDR3nt: TGTGCCAGCAGCCAAGAGGAAGGGGGCAACCGAAAACTGTTTTTT
d_gene: TRBD1; v_gene: TRBV28; abundance: many; j_gene: TRBJ2-7; CDR3aa: CASSLYLDRGKNF; CDR3nt: TGTGCCAGCAGTTTATACCTGGACAGGGGTAAGAACTTC
d_gene: TRBD2; v_gene: TRBV7-8; abundance: many; j_gene: TRBJ2-1; CDR3aa: CASSLGAGGALYNEQFF; CDR3nt: TGTGCCAGCAGCTTAGGAGCCGGGGGGGCACTTTACAATGAGCAGTTCTTC
d_gene: NA; v_gene: TRBV6-5; abundance: few; j_gene: TRBJ2-1; CDR3aa: CASSAGDRYNEQFF; CDR3nt: TGTGCCAGCAGTGCGGGGGACAGATACAATGAGCAGTTCTTC
d_gene: NA; v_gene: TRBV7-8; abundance: many; j_gene: TRBJ2-3; CDR3aa: CASSLGGSKDTQYF; CDR3nt: TGTGCCAGCAGCTTAGGGGGGTCCAAAGATACGCAGTATTTT
d_gene: TRBD2; v_gene: TRBV20-1; abundance: NA; j_gene: TRBJ2-1; CDR3aa: CSARHSGAPNEQFF; CDR3nt: TGCAGTGCTAGACATAGCGGGGCCCCTAATGAGCAGTTCTTC
d_gene: TRBD1; v_gene: TRBV4-1; abundance: many; j_gene: TRBJ1-2; CDR3aa: CASSQDPAGGNYGYTF; CDR3nt: TGCGCCAGCAGCCAAGATCCGGCAGGGGGCAACTATGGCTACACCTTC
d_gene: TRBD1; v_gene: TRBV6-1; abundance: NA; j_gene: TRBJ2-1; CDR3aa: CASSEAGTGAYNEQFF; CDR3nt: TGTGCCAGCAGTGAAGCGGGAACAGGGGCCTACAATGAGCAGTTCTTC
d_gene: NA; v_gene: TRBV12-3/TRBV12-4; abundance: many; j_gene: TRBJ1-2; CDR3aa: CASSSSTTGGYTF; CDR3nt: TGTGCCAGCAGTTCATCAACTACGGGGGGCTACACCTTC
d_gene: NA; v_gene: TRBV10-3; abundance: NA; j_gene: TRBJ1-3; CDR3aa: CAISGQPASGNTIYF; CDR3nt: TGTGCCATCAGTGGACAGCCTGCCTCTGGAAACACCATATATTTT
d_gene: NA; v_gene: TRBV7-6; abundance: many; j_gene: TRBJ2-7; CDR3aa: CASSLAAGSSYEQYF; CDR3nt: TGTGCCAGCAGCTTAGCGGCAGGGAGCTCCTACGAGCAGTACTTC
d_gene: TRBD1; v_gene: TRBV7-8; abundance: many; j_gene: TRBJ2-7; CDR3aa: CASSLRQGGPYEQYF; CDR3nt: TGTGCCAGCAGCTTGAGACAGGGCGGGCCCTACGAGCAGTACTTC
d_gene: TRBD1; v_gene: TRBV28; abundance: few; j_gene: TRBJ1-6; CDR3aa: CASSWDRARNSPLHF; CDR3nt: TGTGCCAGCAGTTGGGACAGGGCCCGTAATTCACCCCTCCACTTT
d_gene: NA; v_gene: TRBV18; abundance: few; j_gene: TRBJ2-5; CDR3aa: CASSPAGETQYF; CDR3nt: TGTGCCAGCTCGCCGGCGGGAGAGACCCAGTACTTC
d_gene: TRBD2; v_gene: TRBV5-1; abundance: NA; j_gene: TRBJ2-1; CDR3aa: CASSSPVAGSHGNEQFF; CDR3nt: TGCGCCAGCAGCTCCCCGGTAGCGGGAAGCCATGGGAATGAGCAGTTCTTC
d_gene: NA; v_gene: TRBV6-5; abundance: few; j_gene: TRBJ1-1; CDR3aa: CASSYSFSEGLATEAFF; CDR3nt: TGTGCCAGCAGTTACTCGTTTTCGGAGGGGTTGGCCACTGAAGCTTTCTTT
d_gene: NA; v_gene: TRBV20-1; abundance: few; j_gene: TRBJ2-5; CDR3aa: CSANPRKETQYF; CDR3nt: TGCAGTGCTAATCCCAGAAAAGAGACCCAGTACTTC
d_gene: NA; v_gene: TRBV9; abundance: NA; j_gene: TRBJ2-3; CDR3aa: CASSAPPQGPDTDTQYF; CDR3nt: TGTGCCAGCAGCGCACCCCCCCAGGGACCCGACACAGATACGCAGTATTTT
d_gene: TRBD1; v_gene: TRBV28; abundance: few; j_gene: TRBJ1-2; CDR3aa: CASSLADRSYGYTF; CDR3nt: TGTGCCAGCAGTTTGGCGGACAGGAGTTATGGCTACACCTTC
d_gene: NA; v_gene: TRBV11-2; abundance: NA; j_gene: TRBJ1-2; CDR3aa: CASTLGGSNYGYTF; CDR3nt: TGTGCCAGCACACTCGGCGGGTCTAACTATGGCTACACCTTC
d_gene: NA; v_gene: TRBV11-2; abundance: NA; j_gene: TRBJ1-1; CDR3aa: CASSPYAQDEAFF; CDR3nt: TGTGCCAGCAGCCCTTATGCGCAAGATGAAGCTTTCTTT
d_gene: NA; v_gene: TRBV19; abundance: NA; j_gene: TRBJ1-1; CDR3aa: CASKAPPFGGNTEAFF; CDR3nt: TGTGCCAGTAAAGCCCCACCCTTCGGCGGGAACACTGAAGCTTTCTTT
d_gene: TRBD2; v_gene: TRBV5-1; abundance: many; j_gene: TRBJ2-3; CDR3aa: CASSLEWRGGADTQYF; CDR3nt: TGCGCCAGCAGCTTGGAGTGGCGGGGGGGCGCAGATACGCAGTATTTT
d_gene: TRBD1; v_gene: TRBV19; abundance: NA; j_gene: TRBJ1-1; CDR3aa: CASGQGRDTEAFF; CDR3nt: TGTGCCAGTGGACAGGGTAGGGACACTGAAGCTTTCTTT